These 19 T cell receptor beta chains originate from one sample sequenced in a study of breast tumors, draining lymph nodes, adjacent tissues. The lymph nodes were axillary draining lymph nodes from breast cancer patients. TCRdb analysed the multiplex PCR reads with MiXCR anew, one entry per CDR3 protein. The table has some 100,000 distinct CDR3 sequences, around 20% seen once; the top ten hold roughly 1.2%. The material sequenced was axillary lymph node tissue. These receptors all come from a female donor with breast cancer. Some clones in this sample may be carry-over from other donors' samples.

Comment on this clonotype: Relative to the germline gene, one junction end is altered; a read error may explain this. V usage is TRBV15 and J usage is TRBJ2-2; D possibly corresponds to TRBD2 (5 bases). Germline V gives CDR1 LNHNV, CDR2 YYDKDF (reference sequence). The CDR3 length is 13 residues. DNA of the CDR3: TGTGCCACCAGCAGAGGACCAACCGGGGAGCTGCTTTTT. It codes for CATSRGPTGELLF.

This clonotype occurred many times. V is TRBV6-1 and J is TRBJ1-6; the D gene is possibly TRBD1 (6 bases). There are 16 residues in the CDR3. V was cut by 0 bases and J by 6 bases, with 12 bases left in between. Germline CDR1 reads MNHNS; CDR2 reads SASEGT. The CDR3 reads CASSEASRGRNSPLHF. The CDR3 DNA reads as TGTGCCAGCAGTGAAGCGTCCAGGGGACGTAATTCACCCCTCCACTTT.

The table lists this clonotype with many counts. The V gene is TRBV6-5, the J gene TRBJ1-6; maybe TRBD1 (5 bases). CDR1 is MNHEY and CDR2 is SVGAGI in the germline V gene. Between the trimmed V and J ends, which lost 6 bases and 9 bases, there was a span of 15 bases. This CDR3 is 14 amino acids long. The CDR3 reads CASSPPGGFSPLHF. CDR3 nucleotide sequence: TGTGCCAGCAGCCCCCCTGGGGGATTTTCACCCCTCCACTTT.

This clonotype was found many times. The chain couples TRBV20-1 to TRBJ2-7; a possible D gene is TRBD1 (6 bases). The ends were cut back, 0 bases at V and 2 bases at J, with 14 bases in the middle. CDR3 length: 15 amino acids. Germline lookup yields CDR1 DFQATT and CDR2 SNEGSKA (reference sequence). The CDR3, as DNA: TGCAGTGCTAGAGATCTGGAGACAGGAACCTACGAGCAGTACTTC. Translating it yields CSARDLETGTYEQYF.

This chain links TRBV28 with TRBJ1-5; D gene uncertain. Trimming shortened V by 4 bases and J by 9 bases, and 13 bases separated the two germline ends. The germline V gene has CDR1 MDHEN and CDR2 SYDVKM. This CDR3 contains 13 residues. CDR3 sequence (DNA): TGTGCCAGCAGTTCATCAGTCACGCGGCCCCAGCATTTT. It encodes CASSSSVTRPQHF. Based on the CDR3 plus reference TRBV28 and TRBJ1-5, the full variable domain is DVKVTQSSRYLVKRTGEKVFLECVQDMDHENMFWYRQDPGLGLRLIYFSYDVKMKEKGDIPEGYSVSREKKERFSLILESASTNQTSMYLCASSSSVTRPQHFGDGTRLSIL.

The chain carries TRBV28 and TRBJ2-1; D may be TRBD1 (7 bases). Germline V gene data show CDR1 as MDHEN and CDR2 as SYDVKM. V gave up 6 bases and J gave up 9 bases, with 21 bases separating them. The CDR3 is 15 amino acids. In nucleotides, the CDR3 is TGTGCCAGCAGCCGACAGGGAGGCGTGTCGGGTGAGCAGTTCTTC. This sequence encodes CASSRQGGVSGEQFF.

The table lists this clonotype with many counts. The CDR3 sequence: CASLPKAGQGAYEQYF. The DNA of the CDR3 is TGTGCCAGTCTGCCCAAAGCGGGACAGGGCGCCTACGAGCAGTACTTC. The V and J genes are TRBV6-6 and TRBJ2-7; 9 bases map to TRBD1. There are 16 residues in the CDR3. Looked up from germline, CDR1 is MNHNY and CDR2 is SVGAGI (reference sequence). V shed 9 bases and J 2 bases; nucleotides not matched to a gene: 14.

The sample holds many counts of this clonotype. In nucleotides, the CDR3 is TGTGCCAGCAGTGATACCCCCGGGACGAGCTATGGCTACACCTTC. It is translated as CASSDTPGTSYGYTF. The rearrangement joins TRBV6-1 to TRBJ1-2; TRBD1 is a possible D gene (5 bases). Looked up from germline, CDR1 is MNHNS and CDR2 is SASEGT. V was clipped by 3 bases and J by 4 bases, with 15 bases between them. CDR3 length: 15 residues.

This clonotype was seen repeatedly, ten times or more. The genes are TRBV30 and TRBJ2-5; D possibly corresponds to TRBD1 (6 bases). The CDR3 runs 13 residues. V lost 7 bases and J lost 2, with 14 bases in between. Per the germline V gene, CDR1 is GTSNPN and CDR2 is SVGIG (reference sequence). The DNA for the CDR3 is TGTGCCTTTTCAACAGGGAATCAAGAGACCCAGTACTTC. Protein: CAFSTGNQETQYF.

This clonotype came up a few times. The chain employs TRBV4-2 and TRBJ2-2; no firm D call. This CDR3 contains 16 residues. V lost 0 bases, J lost 0 bases, and 8 bases lay in between. Germline CDR1 and CDR2: LGHNA and YNFKEQ. CDR3 region: CASSQEFVANTGELFF. As DNA, the CDR3 is TGTGCCAGCAGCCAAGAGTTCGTCGCGAACACCGGGGAGCTGTTTTTT.

The chain carries TRBV28 and TRBJ2-3, with D perhaps TRBD1 (5 bases). The CDR3 is made up of 13 amino acids. CDR1 is MDHEN and CDR2 is SYDVKM in the germline V gene. The germline V and J ends were trimmed by 3 bases and 4 bases, with 8 bases remaining between them. The CDR3 DNA sequence: TGTGCCAGCAGTTTCCCCAGGGCAGATACGCAGTATTTT. Its protein is CASSFPRADTQYF.

This clonotype was recorded a few times. The chain combines TRBV30 with TRBJ1-3; D is perhaps TRBD1 (5 bases). The CDR3 extends over 15 amino acids. Looked up from germline, CDR1 is GTSNPN and CDR2 is SVGIG (reference sequence). The germline V and J ends were trimmed by 0 bases and 0 bases, with 9 bases remaining between them. The CDR3 loop is CAWSVLGTSGNTIYF. The CDR3 region has the DNA TGTGCCTGGAGTGTACTAGGGACCTCTGGAAACACCATATATTTT.

This clonotype was seen ten or more times. V usage is TRBV5-1 and J usage is TRBJ1-5; no firm D call. The V end lost 0 bases, the J end lost 1 base, and 8 bases lay between the germline ends. CDR1 is SGHRS, CDR2 YFSETQ, per germline. The length of the CDR3 is 15 residues. The CDR3: CASSLEGRSNQPQHF. CDR3 coding DNA: TGCGCCAGCAGCTTGGAGGGTCGGAGCAATCAGCCCCAGCATTTT. The whole variable domain, filled in from reference TRBV5-1 and TRBJ1-5, reads KAGVTQTPRYLIKTRGQQVTLSCSPISGHRSVSWYQQTPGQGLQFLFEYFSETQRNKGNFPGRFSGRQFSNSRSEMNVSTLELGDSALYLCASSLEGRSNQPQHFGDGTRLSIL.

This clonotype was observed a few times. Being one base from a much bigger clone, this may be a read error. The V gene is TRBV4-1, the J gene TRBJ2-1; D unresolved. The V gene's germline CDR1 is MGHRA and CDR2 YSYEKL. Trimming took off 1 base at V and 6 bases at J, with 13 bases between the two ends. The CDR3 runs to 15 residues. The CDR3 sequence is CASSQVGYSGNEQFF. The CDR3 coding sequence is TGCGCCAGCAGCCAAGTTGGGTATTCTGGCAATGAGCAGTTCTTC.

With regard to this clonotype: This may stem from a read error, because a much larger clone lies one nucleotide away. This CDR3 is missing its conserved last phenylalanine or tryptophan, likely due to a read error. The chain links TRBV11-2 to TRBJ2-3, with 7 bases fitting TRBD1. With 5 bases clipped from V and 0 bases from J, the junction kept 5 bases outside the gene matches. The CDR3 has 15 residues. Germline V CDR1 and CDR2: SGHAT, FQNNGV. The CDR3 DNA reads as TGTGCCAGCAGCCCAACAGGGGTCAGCACAGATACGCAGTATTCT. Amino acids: CASSPTGVSTDTQYS.

This clonotype was observed a few times. The CDR3 reads CASSQDRGRGRVGYTF. For the CDR3, the DNA is TGTGCCAGCAGCCAAGATCGGGGCAGGGGGAGGGTTGGCTACACCTTC. The chain couples TRBV3-1 to TRBJ1-2; TRBD1 agrees at 7 bases. Losses at the gene ends were 0 bases for V and 7 bases for J; bases not matched to a gene: 11. The length of the CDR3 is 16 residues. CDR1 and CDR2 from the germline V gene are LGHDT and YNNKEL (reference sequence).

The rearrangement links TRBV27 to TRBJ2-3, with 7 bases that match TRBD2. Germline V gives CDR1 MNHEY, CDR2 SMNVEV (reference sequence). Losses at the gene ends were 8 bases for V and 1 base for J; bases not matched to a gene: 12. The CDR3 spans 16 residues. The CDR3 loop is CASPWKGGSCTDTQYF. Written as DNA, the CDR3 is TGTGCCAGCCCATGGAAGGGCGGGAGTTGCACAGATACGCAGTATTTT.

This clonotype showed up many times. This chain uses TRBV29-1 with TRBJ2-3, with TRBD2 matching over 8 bases. V lost 4 bases, J lost 5 bases, and 5 bases stayed unmatched. This CDR3 has 13 amino acids. Germline V lookup: CDR1 SQVTM, CDR2 ANQGSEA. In DNA, the CDR3 is TGCAGCGTTGTGAGACTAGCGAGAGATACGCAGTATTTT. It translates to CSVVRLARDTQYF.

This clonotype showed up just a few times. The rearrangement joins TRBV3-1 to TRBJ2-3; D is uncertain. Germline V gene lookup returns CDR1 LGHDT and CDR2 YNNKEL (reference sequence). The germline V and J ends were trimmed by 0 bases and 3 bases, with 4 bases remaining between them. The CDR3 covers 13 residues. The CDR3 sequence is CASSQDWTDTQYF. The CDR3, as DNA: TGTGCCAGCAGCCAAGATTGGACAGATACGCAGTATTTT.